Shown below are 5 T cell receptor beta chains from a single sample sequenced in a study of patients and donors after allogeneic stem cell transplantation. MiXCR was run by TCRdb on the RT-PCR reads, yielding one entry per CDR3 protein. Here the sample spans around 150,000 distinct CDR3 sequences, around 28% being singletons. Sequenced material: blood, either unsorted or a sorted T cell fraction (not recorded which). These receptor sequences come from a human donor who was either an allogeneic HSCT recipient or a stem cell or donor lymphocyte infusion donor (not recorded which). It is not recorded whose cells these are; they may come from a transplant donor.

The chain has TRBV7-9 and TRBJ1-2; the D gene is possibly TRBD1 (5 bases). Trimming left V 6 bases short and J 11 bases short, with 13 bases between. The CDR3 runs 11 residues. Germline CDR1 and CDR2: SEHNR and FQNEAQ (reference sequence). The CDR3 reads CASSTGREYTF. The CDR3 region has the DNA TGTGCCAGCAGTACGGGGCGGGAATACACCTTC.

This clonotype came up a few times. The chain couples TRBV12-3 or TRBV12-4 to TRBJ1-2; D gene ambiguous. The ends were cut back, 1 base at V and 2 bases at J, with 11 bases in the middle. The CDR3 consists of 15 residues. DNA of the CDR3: TGTGCCAGCAGTTTAGGCCGCCAACCAAACTATGGCTACACCTTC. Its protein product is CASSLGRQPNYGYTF.

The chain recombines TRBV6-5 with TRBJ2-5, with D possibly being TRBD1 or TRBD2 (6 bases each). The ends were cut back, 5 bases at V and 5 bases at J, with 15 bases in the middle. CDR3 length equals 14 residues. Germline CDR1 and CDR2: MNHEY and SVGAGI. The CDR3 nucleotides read TGTGCCAGCAGTCAGGGACTGGGGGCTGAGACCCAGTACTTC. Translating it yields CASSQGLGAETQYF.

CDR3 in DNA: TGTGCCTGGAGTGTACTTGGAGCCAAAAACATTCAGTACTTC. This codes for CAWSVLGAKNIQYF. V is TRBV30 and J is TRBJ2-4; D not resolved. V was trimmed by 0 bases and J by 0 bases, leaving 6 bases between them. The germline CDR1 and CDR2 sequences are GTSNPN and SVGIG (reference sequence). The CDR3 length is 14 residues.

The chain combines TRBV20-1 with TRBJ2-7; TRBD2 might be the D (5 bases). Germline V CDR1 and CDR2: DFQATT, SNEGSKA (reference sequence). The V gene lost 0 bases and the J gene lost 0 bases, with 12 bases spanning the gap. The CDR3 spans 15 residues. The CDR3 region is CSAREGRGSSYEQYF. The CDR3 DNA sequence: TGCAGTGCTAGAGAGGGGAGAGGGAGCTCCTACGAGCAGTACTTC.